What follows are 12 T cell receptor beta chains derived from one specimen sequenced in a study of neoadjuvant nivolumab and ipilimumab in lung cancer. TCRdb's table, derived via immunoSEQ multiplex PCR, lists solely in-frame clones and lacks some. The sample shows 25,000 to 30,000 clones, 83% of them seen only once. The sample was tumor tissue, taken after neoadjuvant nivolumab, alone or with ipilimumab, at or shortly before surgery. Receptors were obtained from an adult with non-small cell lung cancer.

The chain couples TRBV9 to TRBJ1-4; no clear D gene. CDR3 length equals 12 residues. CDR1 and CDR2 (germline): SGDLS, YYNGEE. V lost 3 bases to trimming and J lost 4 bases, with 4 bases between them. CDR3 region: CASSEGNEKLFF. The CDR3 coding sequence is TGTGCCAGCAGCGAGGGTAATGAAAAACTGTTTTTT.

The chain's CDR3 is CASRQGSGGANVLTF. CDR3 DNA sequence: TGTGCCAGCAGGCAGGGTTCTGGTGGGGCCAACGTCCTGACTTTC. The genes are TRBV6-1 and TRBJ2-6; perhaps TRBD1 as D (5 bases). Germline-derived CDR1 and CDR2 are MNHNS and SASEGT. Between the trimmed V and J ends, which lost 6 bases and 3 bases, there was a span of 12 bases. The CDR3 is made up of 15 amino acids.

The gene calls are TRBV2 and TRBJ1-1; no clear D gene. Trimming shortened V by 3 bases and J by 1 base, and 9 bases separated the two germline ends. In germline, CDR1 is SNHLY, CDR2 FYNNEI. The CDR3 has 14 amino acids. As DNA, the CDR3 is TGTGCCAGCAGTGACGAGTTAGGGAACACTGAAGCTTTCTTT. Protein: CASSDELGNTEAFF.

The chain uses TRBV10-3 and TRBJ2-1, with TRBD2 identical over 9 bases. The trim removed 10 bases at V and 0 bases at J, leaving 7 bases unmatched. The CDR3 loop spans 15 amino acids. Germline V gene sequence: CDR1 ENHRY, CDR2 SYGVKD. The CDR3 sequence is CATMNSGSSYNEQFF. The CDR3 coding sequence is TGTGCCACCATGAATAGCGGGAGCTCCTACAATGAGCAGTTCTTC.

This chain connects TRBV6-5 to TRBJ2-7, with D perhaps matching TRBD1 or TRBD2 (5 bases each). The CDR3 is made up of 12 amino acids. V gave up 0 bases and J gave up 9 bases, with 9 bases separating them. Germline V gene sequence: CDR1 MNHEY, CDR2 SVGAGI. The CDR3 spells CASSYSGTGQYF. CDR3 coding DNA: TGTGCCAGCAGTTACTCGGGGACGGGGCAGTACTTC.

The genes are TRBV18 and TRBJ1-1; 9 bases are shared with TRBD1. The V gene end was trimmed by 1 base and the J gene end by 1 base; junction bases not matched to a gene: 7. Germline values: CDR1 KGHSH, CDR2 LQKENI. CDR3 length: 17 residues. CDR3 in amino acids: CASSPRQTGGSNTEAFF. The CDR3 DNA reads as TGTGCCAGCTCACCACGTCAGACAGGGGGATCGAACACTGAAGCTTTCTTT. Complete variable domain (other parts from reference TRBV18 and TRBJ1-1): NAGVMQNPRHLVRRRGQEARLRCSPMKGHSHVYWYRQLPEEGLKFMVYLQKENIIDESGMPKERFSAEFPKEGPSILRIQQVVRGDSAAYFCASSPRQTGGSNTEAFFGQGTRLTVV.

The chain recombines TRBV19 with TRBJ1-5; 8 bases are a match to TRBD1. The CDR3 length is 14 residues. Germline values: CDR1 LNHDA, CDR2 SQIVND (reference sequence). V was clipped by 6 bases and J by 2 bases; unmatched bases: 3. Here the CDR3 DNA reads TGTGCCAGTAGAGGACAGGGAGGCAATCAGCCCCAGCATTTT. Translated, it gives CASRGQGGNQPQHF.

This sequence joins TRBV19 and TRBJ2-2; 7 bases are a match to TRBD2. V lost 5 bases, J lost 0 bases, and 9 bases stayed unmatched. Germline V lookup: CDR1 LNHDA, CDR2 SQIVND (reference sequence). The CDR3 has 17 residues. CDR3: CASSYGGGYTNTGELFF. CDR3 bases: TGTGCCAGTAGTTATGGGGGAGGGTACACGAACACCGGGGAGCTGTTTTTT.

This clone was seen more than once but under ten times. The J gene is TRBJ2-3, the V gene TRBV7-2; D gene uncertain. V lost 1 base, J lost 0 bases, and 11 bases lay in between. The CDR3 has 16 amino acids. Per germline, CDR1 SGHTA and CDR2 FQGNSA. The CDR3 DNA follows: TGTGCCAGCAGCTTAGTAGCAGGTTCTAGCACAGATACGCAGTATTTT. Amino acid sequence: CASSLVAGSSTDTQYF.

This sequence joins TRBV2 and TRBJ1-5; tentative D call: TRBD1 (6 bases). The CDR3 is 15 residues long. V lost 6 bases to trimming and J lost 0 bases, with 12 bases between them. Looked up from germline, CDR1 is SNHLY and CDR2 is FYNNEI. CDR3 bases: TGTGCCAGCAGATTGGACAGTCATAGCAATCAGCCCCAGCATTTT. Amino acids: CASRLDSHSNQPQHF.

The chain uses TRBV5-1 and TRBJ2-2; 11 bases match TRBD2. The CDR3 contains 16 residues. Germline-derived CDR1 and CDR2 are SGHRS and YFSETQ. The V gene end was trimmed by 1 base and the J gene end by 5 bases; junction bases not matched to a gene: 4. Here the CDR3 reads CASSLTSGGGTGELFF. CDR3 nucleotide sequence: TGCGCCAGCAGCTTGACTAGCGGGGGAGGAACCGGGGAGCTGTTTTTT. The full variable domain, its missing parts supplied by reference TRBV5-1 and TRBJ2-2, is KAGVTQTPRYLIKTRGQQVTLSCSPISGHRSVSWYQQTPGQGLQFLFEYFSETQRNKGNFPGRFSGRQFSNSRSEMNVSTLELGDSALYLCASSLTSGGGTGELFFGEGSRLTVL.

In nucleotides, the CDR3 is TGTGCCAGCAGTTTAGGACGGTTTTCGGAGACCCAGTACTTC. Amino acids: CASSLGRFSETQYF. V gene TRBV28 combines with J gene TRBJ2-5; no clear D. The CDR3 has 14 residues. Germline V gene data show CDR1 as MDHEN and CDR2 as SYDVKM. Trimming removed 2 bases at V and 5 bases at J, with 12 bases between.